A selection of T cell receptor beta chains follows, all from one sample in a study of T cells after yellow fever vaccination. TCRdb called the 5' RACE reads again in MiXCR, with one record for every CDR3 protein. Altogether about 170,000 distinct CDR3 sequences are present, roughly 6.2% being singletons, with the ten largest covering 2.5% to 3.5%. This sample comprised CD4+ T cells sorted from PBMCs, obtained on the day of the first yellow fever vaccination. The source of these receptors is a man between 18 and 29 years old who received the YFV17D yellow fever vaccine. Each CDR3 is given with its conserved first and last residue. A D gene is named only where the DNA matches it firmly. Some rows have no size entry. The others give once, few or many, or a class for an expanded clone.

d_call	clone_size	v_call	j_call	cdr3_nt	cdr3_aa
NA	many	TRBV2	TRBJ2-1	TGTGCCAGCATACTGGGGGGCCCCTACAATGAGCAGTTCTTC	CASILGGPYNEQFF
NA	few	TRBV20-1	TRBJ2-5	TGCAGTGCTAGAGATGCACAGGGAGGGCAGACCCAGTACTTC	CSARDAQGGQTQYF
NA	many	TRBV14	TRBJ1-6	TGTGCCAGCAGCCAGGGGGATTCACCCCTCCACTTT	CASSQGDSPLHF
NA	NA	TRBV15	TRBJ1-4	TGTGCCACCAGCAGAGATCTAGGGGAGGAAAAACTGTTTTTT	CATSRDLGEEKLFF
NA	NA	TRBV5-1	TRBJ2-1	TGCGCCAGCAGCTTGAATACTGAGTTCTACAATGAGCAGTTCTTC	CASSLNTEFYNEQFF
NA	few	TRBV19	TRBJ2-7	TGTGCCAGTAGTATGAAAAGCAGCTACTACGAGCAGTACTTC	CASSMKSSYYEQYF
NA	NA	TRBV5-4	TRBJ1-6	TGTGCCAGCACCATATCGACATTCCAAGATTCACCCCTCCACTTT	CASTISTFQDSPLHF
TRBD1	few	TRBV29-1	TRBJ2-5	TGCAGCGTTGAAAGTTGGGACAGGGCAGAGACCCAGTACTTC	CSVESWDRAETQYF
NA	many	TRBV7-2	TRBJ2-1	TGTGCCAGCAGCTTAGGGTTCTATGAGCAGTTCTTC	CASSLGFYEQFF
NA	many	TRBV5-1	TRBJ1-1	TGCGCCAGCGGAAAAACAGGACAGAACACTGAAGCTTTCTTT	CASGKTGQNTEAFF
NA	NA	TRBV19	TRBJ2-5	TGTGCCAGTAGTAACCTCCAAGAGACCCAGTACTTC	CASSNLQETQYF